Listed here is a single T cell receptor (beta chain). Its binding antigen is unknown. Base qualities are not recorded, but no much larger clone differs from it by a single base. The CDR3, from cysteine to phenylalanine, totals 18 residues. CDR3 DNA is the only sequence kept; it has 54 bases, read in frame from the first base. V trim: 5 bases; J trim: 2 bases; unmatched bases: 13. The germline V gene yields SGHAT for CDR1 and FQNNGV for CDR2. In Seattle, one collaborating source enrolled patients while the infection was active and tracked those patients longitudinally over the course of disease. The collaborating institutions used their own protocols to collect whole blood in K2EDTA tubes. For TCRbeta analysis, collaborators shipped samples in one of three forms: frozen whole blood, isolated PBMCs, or DNA extracted from either of those sample types. The entry originates in a study of blood T cell repertoires in COVID-19 (TCRdb year 2020). Regarding the complete study: The collaborator samples originated in the United States, Italy and Spain and spanned the acute and convalescent phases of COVID-19. The prospective study material was composed of cDNA or gDNA derived from T cells, B-cell-depleted T cells, or PBMCs. Subjects who had been exposed to COVID-19, were actively infected with it, or had recovered from it provided the deeply sampled blood TCRbeta repertoires that made up the dataset. The repertoires were released in a freely available public database intended as a resource for research on the immune response to SARS-CoV-2. The samples were drawn from two sources: the first 160 participants of the ongoing ImmuneRACE study, and approximately 1,300 subjects contributed by 6 global collaborators. The sample metadata nearly always contained a de-identified subject ID, COVID-19 status, age in years and sex. Where available, HLA class I and class II types were obtained from metadata supplied by the sample provider rather than from assay-based typing.

What the authors observed across the whole study: The amount of clinical and demographic metadata varied by source and participant and was provided uncurated.

The immunoSEQ Assay, a bias-controlled multiplex PCR, was used to amplify TCRbeta CDR3 regions from genomic DNA. The authors' analysis ran thus. Within the assay, amplification of reference gene primers was used to estimate how many nucleated cells each sample contained. To quantify the absolute abundance of each unique TCRbeta CDR3 rearrangement, sequence reads were collapsed and filtered. For each sample, productive Simpson clonality was calculated by taking the square root of Simpson's diversity index across productive rearrangements. The clones in this table, taken by TCRdb from immuneACCESS, are in-frame only. Not every clone is retained; where verified, under half of the shortfall comes from an unresolved V gene, and the cause of the rest is unknown. V, J and clone size reflect that table, while D and trimming were determined from the DNA. This sample is represented by 130,000 or so clones; roughly 90% of them were singletons. The top ten clonotypes cover 2.5% of the sample.

Specimen: peripheral blood. This sequence uses TRBV11-2 and TRBJ2-5, with 11 central nucleotides matching TRBD1. This sequence originates from a human donor with COVID-19, enrolled during active disease. The donor label of this sample is uncertain. CDR3 sequence: CASSRTRPGQGVQETQYF. In nucleotide form, the sequence is TGTGCCAGCAGCCGAACCCGCCCGGGACAGGGGGTACAAGAGACCCAGTACTTC.